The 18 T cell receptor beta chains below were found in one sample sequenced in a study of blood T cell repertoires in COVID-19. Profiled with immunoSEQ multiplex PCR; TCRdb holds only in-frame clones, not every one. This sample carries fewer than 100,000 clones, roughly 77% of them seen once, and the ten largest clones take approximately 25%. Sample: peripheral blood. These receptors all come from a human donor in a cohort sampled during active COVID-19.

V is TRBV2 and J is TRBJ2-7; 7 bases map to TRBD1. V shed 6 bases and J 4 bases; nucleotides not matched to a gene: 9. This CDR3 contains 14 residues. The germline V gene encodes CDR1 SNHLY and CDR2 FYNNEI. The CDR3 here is CASRDRDSVYEQYF. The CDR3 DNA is TGTGCCAGCAGAGACCGGGACAGCGTATACGAGCAGTACTTC.

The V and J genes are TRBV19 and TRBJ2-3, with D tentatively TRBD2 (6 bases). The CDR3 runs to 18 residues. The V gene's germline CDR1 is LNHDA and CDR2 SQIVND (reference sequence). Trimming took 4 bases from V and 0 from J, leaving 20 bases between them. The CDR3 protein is CASSTTTGTHTSTDTQYF. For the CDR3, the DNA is TGTGCCAGTAGTACTACAACCGGGACTCATACTAGCACAGATACGCAGTATTTT.

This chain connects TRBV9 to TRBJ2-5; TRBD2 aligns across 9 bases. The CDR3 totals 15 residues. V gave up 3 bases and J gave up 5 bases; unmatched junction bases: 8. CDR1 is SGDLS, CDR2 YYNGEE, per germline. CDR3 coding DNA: TGTGCCAGCAGCGAGGCGGGAGGGCTTGATGAGACCCAGTACTTC. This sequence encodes CASSEAGGLDETQYF.

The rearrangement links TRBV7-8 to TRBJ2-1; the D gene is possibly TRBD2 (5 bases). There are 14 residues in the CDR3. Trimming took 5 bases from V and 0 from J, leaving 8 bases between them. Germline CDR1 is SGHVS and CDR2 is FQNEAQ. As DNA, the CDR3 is TGTGCCAGCAGCCGGACTGGCTCCTACAATGAGCAGTTCTTC. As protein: CASSRTGSYNEQFF.

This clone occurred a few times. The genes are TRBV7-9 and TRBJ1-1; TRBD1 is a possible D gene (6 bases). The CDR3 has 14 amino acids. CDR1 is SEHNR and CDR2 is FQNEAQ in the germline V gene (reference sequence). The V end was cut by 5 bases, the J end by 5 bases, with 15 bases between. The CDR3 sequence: CASSPGTQGTEAFF. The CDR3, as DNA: TGTGCCAGCAGCCCGGGGACACAAGGGACTGAAGCTTTCTTT.

This CDR3 is CASSLDRGRYTEAFF. The CDR3 DNA reads as TGTGCCAGCAGCTTGGACAGGGGGCGATACACTGAAGCTTTCTTT. The chain employs TRBV11-2 and TRBJ1-1, with TRBD1 matching 11 bases. This CDR3 spans 15 amino acids. Germline CDR1 reads SGHAT; CDR2 reads FQNNGV. Losses at the gene ends were 3 bases for V and 3 bases for J; bases not matched to a gene: 3.

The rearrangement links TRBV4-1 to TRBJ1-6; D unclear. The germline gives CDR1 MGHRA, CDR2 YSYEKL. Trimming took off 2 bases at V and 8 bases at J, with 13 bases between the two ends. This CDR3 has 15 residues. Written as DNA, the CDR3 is TGCGCCAGCAGCCAAAACGCAGTGGGAGATTCACCCCTCCACTTT. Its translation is CASSQNAVGDSPLHF.

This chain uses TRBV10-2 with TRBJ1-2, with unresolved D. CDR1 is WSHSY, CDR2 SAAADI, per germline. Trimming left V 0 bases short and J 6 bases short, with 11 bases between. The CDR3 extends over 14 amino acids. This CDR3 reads CASSESNVVNGYTF. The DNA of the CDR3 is TGCGCCAGCAGTGAGTCTAATGTAGTGAATGGCTACACCTTC.

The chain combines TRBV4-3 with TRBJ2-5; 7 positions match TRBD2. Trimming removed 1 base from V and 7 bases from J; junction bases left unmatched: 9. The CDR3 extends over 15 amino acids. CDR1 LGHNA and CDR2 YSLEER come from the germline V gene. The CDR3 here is CASSQVSEGGGTQYF. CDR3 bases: TGCGCCAGCAGCCAAGTGTCCGAGGGCGGGGGGACCCAGTACTTC.

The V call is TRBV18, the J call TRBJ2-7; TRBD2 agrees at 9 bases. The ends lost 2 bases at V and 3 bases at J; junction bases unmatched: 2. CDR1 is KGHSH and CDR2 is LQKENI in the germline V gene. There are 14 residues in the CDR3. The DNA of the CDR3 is TGTGCCAGCTCACCATTTAGCGGGGGCTACGAGCAGTACTTC. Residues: CASSPFSGGYEQYF. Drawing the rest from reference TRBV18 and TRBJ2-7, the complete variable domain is NAGVMQNPRHLVRRRGQEARLRCSPMKGHSHVYWYRQLPEEGLKFMVYLQKENIIDESGMPKERFSAEFPKEGPSILRIQQVVRGDSAAYFCASSPFSGGYEQYFGPGTRLTVT.

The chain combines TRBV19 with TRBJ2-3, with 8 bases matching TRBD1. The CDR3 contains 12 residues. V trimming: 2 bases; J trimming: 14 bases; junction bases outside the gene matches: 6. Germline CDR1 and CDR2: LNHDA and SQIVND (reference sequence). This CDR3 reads CASSIYGTGLYF. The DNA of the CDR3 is TGTGCCAGTAGTATATACGGGACAGGTCTGTATTTT.

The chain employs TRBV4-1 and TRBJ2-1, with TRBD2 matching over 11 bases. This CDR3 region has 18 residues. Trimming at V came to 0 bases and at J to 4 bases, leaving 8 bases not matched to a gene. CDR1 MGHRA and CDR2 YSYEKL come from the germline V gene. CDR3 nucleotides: TGCGCCAGCAGCCAAGATCAGGGACTAGCGGATACGTACAATGAGCAGTTCTTC. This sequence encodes CASSQDQGLADTYNEQFF.

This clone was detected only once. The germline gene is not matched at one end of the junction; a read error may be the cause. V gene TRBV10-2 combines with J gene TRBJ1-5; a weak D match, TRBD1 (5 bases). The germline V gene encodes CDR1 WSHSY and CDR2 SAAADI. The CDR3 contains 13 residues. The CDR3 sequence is CASTRQSSQPQHF. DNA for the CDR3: TGCGCCAGCACAAGACAGAGCAGTCAGCCCCAGCATTTT.

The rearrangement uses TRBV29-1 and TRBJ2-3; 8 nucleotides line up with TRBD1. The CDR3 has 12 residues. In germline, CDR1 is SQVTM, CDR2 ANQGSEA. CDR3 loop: CSSQGAADTQYF. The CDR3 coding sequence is TGCAGTTCGCAGGGGGCCGCAGATACGCAGTATTTT.

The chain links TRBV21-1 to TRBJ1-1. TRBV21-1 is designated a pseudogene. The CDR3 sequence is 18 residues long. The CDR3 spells CASSLSFTGGEDITEAFF. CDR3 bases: TGTGCCAGCAGCCTAAGTTTTACCGGGGGGGAGGATATCACTGAAGCTTTCTTT.

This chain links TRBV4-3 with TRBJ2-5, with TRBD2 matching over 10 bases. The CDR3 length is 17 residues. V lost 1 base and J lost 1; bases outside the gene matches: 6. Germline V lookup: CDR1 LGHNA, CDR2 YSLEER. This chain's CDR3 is CASSQGLAGVLQETQYF. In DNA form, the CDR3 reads TGCGCCAGCAGCCAAGGGCTAGCGGGAGTGCTCCAAGAGACCCAGTACTTC.

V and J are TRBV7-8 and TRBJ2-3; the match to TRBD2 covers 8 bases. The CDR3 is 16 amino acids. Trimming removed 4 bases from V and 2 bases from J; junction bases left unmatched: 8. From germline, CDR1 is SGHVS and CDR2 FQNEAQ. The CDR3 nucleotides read TGTGCCAGCAGCTGGAGCGGGAGTCGCCCCACAGATACGCAGTATTTT. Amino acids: CASSWSGSRPTDTQYF. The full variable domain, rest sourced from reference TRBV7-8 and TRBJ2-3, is GAGVSQSPRYKVAKRGQDVALRCDPISGHVSLFWYQQALGQGPEFLTYFQNEAQLDKSGLPSDRFFAERPEGSVSTLKIQRTQQEDSAVYLCASSWSGSRPTDTQYFGPGTRLTVL.

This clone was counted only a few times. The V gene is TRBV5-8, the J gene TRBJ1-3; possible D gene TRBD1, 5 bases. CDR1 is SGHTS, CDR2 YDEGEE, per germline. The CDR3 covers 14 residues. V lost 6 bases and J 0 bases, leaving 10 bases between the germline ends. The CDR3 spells CASIWQGSGNTIYF. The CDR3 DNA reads TGTGCCAGCATCTGGCAGGGCTCTGGAAACACCATATATTTT.